A selection of T cell receptor beta chains follows, all from one sample in a study of T cell responses to AZD1222 COVID-19 vaccine. The assay was immunoSEQ multiplex PCR, and TCRdb's table has in-frame clones only and misses some. There are roughly 70,000 clones in the sample; 79% occur only once, and approximately 23% lies in the top ten. The sequencing here drew on peripheral blood, taken on day 0 of MenACWY control vaccination. The source is an adult in good health. Both conserved end residues are part of each CDR3. D genes are given only for firm matches. Clone sizes are given selectively: once, few, many, or a class where the clone is expanded.

v_call	clone_size	j_call	d_call	cdr3_aa	cdr3_nt
TRBV5-4	.	TRBJ2-1	TRBD2	CASSSKAGGPYNEQFF	TGTGCCAGCAGCTCAAAAGCGGGAGGGCCTTACAATGAGCAGTTCTTC
TRBV5-4	.	TRBJ2-1	.	CASMYSGHQGEQFF	TGTGCCAGCATGTATAGCGGACACCAGGGGGAGCAGTTCTTC
TRBV7-2	.	TRBJ1-1	TRBD1	CASSSTPGGMAEAFF	TGTGCCAGCAGCTCGACCCCAGGGGGAATGGCTGAAGCTTTCTTT
TRBV7-8	.	TRBJ2-2	.	CASSSPLGLSNTGELFF	TGTGCCAGCAGCTCTCCCCTCGGACTTTCGAACACCGGGGAGCTGTTTTTT
TRBV19	.	TRBJ1-5	.	CASNLGGAEYQPQHF	TGTGCCAGTAATTTGGGGGGGGCAGAATATCAGCCCCAGCATTTT
TRBV9	.	TRBJ2-5	.	CASSVNVDGETQYF	TGTGCCAGCAGCGTAAATGTGGACGGTGAGACCCAGTACTTC
TRBV6-5	.	TRBJ1-1	.	CASSATTFNTEAFF	TGTGCCAGCAGCGCAACGACTTTTAACACTGAAGCTTTCTTT
TRBV5-6	few	TRBJ2-7	TRBD2	CASSFGGDRIGEQYF	TGTGCCAGCAGCTTCGGGGGGGATAGAATTGGCGAGCAGTACTTC
TRBV12-3/TRBV12-4	once	TRBJ1-2	.	CASSFGQGVGYTF	TGTGCCAGCAGTTTCGGGCAGGGTGTCGGCTACACCTTC
TRBV5-1	once	TRBJ2-1	TRBD2	CASSLSGRTLDEQFF	TGCGCCAGCAGCTTGAGCGGGAGGACTTTGGATGAGCAGTTCTTC
TRBV27	.	TRBJ2-7	.	CASSLKVSYEQYF	TGTGCCAGCAGTTTAAAGGTTTCCTACGAGCAGTACTTC
TRBV9	.	TRBJ1-6	.	CASSVSRNSPLHF	TGTGCCAGCAGCGTTTCGAGGAATTCACCCCTCCACTTT
TRBV28	.	TRBJ2-7	.	CASSPRGVAALYEQYF	TGTGCCAGCAGTCCCCGTGGGGTAGCGGCCCTCTACGAGCAGTACTTC
TRBV6-5	.	TRBJ2-5	.	CASTGGETQYF	TGTGCCAGCACTGGAGGGGAGACCCAGTACTTC
TRBV9	few	TRBJ2-2	.	CASSLTESTGELFF	TGTGCCAGCAGCCTCACAGAGAGCACCGGGGAGCTGTTTTTT
TRBV5-1	.	TRBJ1-3	.	CASSLAEGNTIYF	TGCGCCAGCAGCTTAGCCGAGGGAAACACCATATATTTT
TRBV30	.	TRBJ1-2	.	CAWSVRGTLGYTF	TGTGCCTGGAGTGTACGTGGGACACTTGGCTACACCTTC
TRBV9	.	TRBJ2-7	TRBD1	CASSERDRPTYEQYF	TGTGCCAGCAGCGAAAGGGACAGGCCTACCTACGAGCAGTACTTC